Sequencing of this T cell receptor (beta chain) was carried out in a study of Ad26.COV2.S vaccination and SARS-CoV-2 variants. Points from the study as a whole: Non-spike TCR breadth was similar in vaccine and placebo recipients.

Data came from immunoSEQ multiplex PCR; TCRdb stores just in-frame clones and leaves some out. The repertoire includes hundreds of thousands of clones, 87% of them detected once, and 3.4% sits in the top ten. To note about this clone: The antigen is undetermined.

The CDR3 is 13 residues long. The germline gives CDR1 LNHDA, CDR2 SQIVND (reference sequence). The ends lost 5 bases at V and 7 bases at J; junction bases unmatched: 3. Noted treatment: 15 to 20 received Ad26.COV2.S at low or high dose, single or two shots; roughly five received placebo; per-sample allocation not given. Collection of samples fell on day 63 after the first vaccine or placebo injection. Adults aged 18-55 years in Boston included the donor. The sample in question was peripheral blood, obtained in a trial of Ad26.COV2.S vaccine versus placebo. The gene calls are TRBV19 and TRBJ1-4, with 8 positions matching TRBD1. The TCR sequence derives from a person aged 18-60 years who received the Ad26.COV2.S COVID-19 vaccine or a placebo. CDR3 bases: TGTGCCAGTAGTGCTACAGGGGGTGAAAAACTGTTTTTT. Protein product: CASSATGGEKLFF.